This TCR beta chain was sequenced in a study of shared clonotypes between healthy human individuals. In the study overall: Aged between 18 and 49, the donors were a couple of women and a few men. Per donor, three plates held CD4 naive cells, three held CD4 memory, two held CD8 naive and one held CD8 memory. Findings and caveats of the study: It was the non-shared clonotypes that had lower generation probabilities than clonotypes shared by all four donors.

Negatively enriched CD4+ T cells were divided by CD45RA into naive and memory. This CDR3 comprises 19 residues. Looked up from germline, CDR1 is GTSNPN and CDR2 is SVGIG (reference sequence). Trimming took 1 base from V and 9 from J, leaving 28 bases between them. As to this clone: What it recognizes is unknown.

The method was immunoSEQ multiplex PCR; TCRdb's version includes in-frame clones alone and lacks a portion of them. The sample comprises about 2 million clones, 95% of which are singletons, and roughly 0.13% rests with the top ten. This rearrangement joins TRBV30 to TRBJ1-6; tentative D call: TRBD1 (5 bases). The sequence was collected from a man aged 18 to 30 in good health. Specimen: naive CD4+ T cells sorted from blood. Subset meaning: CD45RA+ positively selected. The CDR3 sequence is CAWSGPGVPGIRSSSPLHF. For the CDR3, the DNA is TGTGCCTGGAGTGGACCCGGCGTCCCAGGGATCCGAAGTAGTTCACCCCTCCACTTT.